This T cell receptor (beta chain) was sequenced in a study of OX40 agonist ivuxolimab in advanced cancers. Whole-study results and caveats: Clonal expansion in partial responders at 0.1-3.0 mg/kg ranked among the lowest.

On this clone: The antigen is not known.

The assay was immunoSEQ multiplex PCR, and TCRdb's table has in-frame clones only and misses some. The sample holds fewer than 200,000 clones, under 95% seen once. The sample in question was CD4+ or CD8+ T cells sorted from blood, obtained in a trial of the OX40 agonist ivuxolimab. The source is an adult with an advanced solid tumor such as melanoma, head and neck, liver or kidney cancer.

CDR3 region: CASSFSESNEKLFF. The DNA of the CDR3 is TGCGCCAGCAGCTTTTCAGAGAGTAATGAAAAACTGTTTTTT. The chain has TRBV5-1 and TRBJ1-4; D not resolved. Trimming removed 2 bases from V and 4 bases from J, with 9 bases in between. The CDR3 has 14 amino acids. From germline, CDR1 is SGHRS and CDR2 YFSETQ.